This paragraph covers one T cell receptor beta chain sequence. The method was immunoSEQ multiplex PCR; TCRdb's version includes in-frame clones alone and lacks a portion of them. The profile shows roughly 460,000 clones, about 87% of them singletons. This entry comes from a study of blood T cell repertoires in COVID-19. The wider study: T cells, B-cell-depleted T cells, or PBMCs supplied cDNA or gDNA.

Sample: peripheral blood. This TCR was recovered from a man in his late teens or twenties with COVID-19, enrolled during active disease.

The CDR3 nucleotides are TGTGCCAGCAGCATACCACCGGGACAGGGAGGGACTGAAGCTTTCTTT. It yields the protein CASSIPPGQGGTEAFF. The chain uses TRBV5-6 and TRBJ1-1, with 9 bases fitting TRBD1. CDR1 and CDR2 from the germline V gene are SGHDT and YYEEEE. The CDR3 contains 16 residues. J gave up 5 bases and V 4 bases, and 12 bases lay outside the gene matches.